At least ten counts were recorded for the clone carrying this T cell receptor beta chain. Its antigen is unknown. Graves' hyperthyroidism qualified as stable when ophthalmopathy did not progress within 18 months. This sample was included in a study of T cells in Graves' hyperthyroidism and ophthalmopathy. Notes on the study in general: A model built on 13 V-J features separated ophthalmopathy from stable hyperthyroidism.

RNA transcripts gave rise to amplified TCR beta CDR3 regions. The study used the HTBI primer set for a first-round RT-PCR of the TCR CDR3. TCRdb passed the multiplex PCR reads through MiXCR, listing each CDR3 protein once. Of about 420,000 distinct CDR3 sequences listed, roughly 15% are singletons. Sequencing was carried out using blood. This TCR was recovered from a woman between 18 and 30 years old with Graves' hyperthyroidism.

As DNA, the CDR3 is TGTGCCAGCAGCCAAGATTGGGTTTCCACTGAAGCTTTCTTT. This translates into CASSQDWVSTEAFF. The genes are TRBV3-1 and TRBJ1-1, with D unresolved. Trimming removed 0 bases at V and 4 bases at J, with 9 bases between. This CDR3 is built from 14 residues. Looked up from germline, CDR1 is LGHDT and CDR2 is YNNKEL (reference sequence).